In this sample, the clone carrying this TCR beta chain turned up many times. The sample originates from a study of neurological immune-mediated disorders. TCRdb used MiXCR to reprocess the 5' RACE reads, holding one entry per CDR3 protein. The sample holds roughly 25,000 distinct CDR3 sequences, roughly 7% seen once. Sequencing was performed on PBMCs. The sequence derives from a woman aged 40-49 years in good health.

The CDR3 loop reads CASSLLAGTGQETQYF. CDR3 nucleotide sequence: TGCGCCAGCAGCTTATTGGCCGGGACAGGGCAAGAGACCCAGTACTTC. The chain recombines TRBV5-1 with TRBJ2-5, with 9 bases that match TRBD1. V lost 2 bases and J lost 2; bases outside the gene matches: 7. CDR1 and CDR2 from the germline V gene are SGHRS and YFSETQ. The CDR3 is 16 residues long. Drawing the rest from reference TRBV5-1 and TRBJ2-5, the complete variable domain is KAGVTQTPRYLIKTRGQQVTLSCSPISGHRSVSWYQQTPGQGLQFLFEYFSETQRNKGNFPGRFSGRQFSNSRSEMNVSTLELGDSALYLCASSLLAGTGQETQYFGPGTRLLVL.